Each of the 4 T cell receptor beta chains below was sequenced from the same sample in a study of neurological immune-mediated disorders. Using its own MiXCR run on the 5' RACE reads, TCRdb lists one record per CDR3 protein. The sample shows tens of thousands of distinct CDR3 sequences, 9% to 12% of them seen only once. Sequencing input: PBMCs. The receptor set was obtained from a man aged 70-80 years with HTLV-1-associated myelopathy (HAM/TSP).

In this sample, this clonotype turned up many times. The chain recombines TRBV6-5 with TRBJ2-7; D is undetermined. V was clipped by 4 bases and J by 6 bases, with 10 bases between them. Germline values: CDR1 MNHEY, CDR2 SVGAGI. There are 12 residues in the CDR3. CDR3 loop: CASSSQWREQYF. DNA of the CDR3: TGTGCCAGCAGTTCTCAGTGGCGCGAGCAGTACTTC.

This clonotype was seen repeatedly, ten times or more. The chain joins TRBV12-3 or TRBV12-4 to TRBJ2-1; perhaps TRBD2 as D (5 bases). CDR3 size: 16 residues. The V end was cut by 2 bases, the J end by 1 base, with 12 bases between. Here the CDR3 reads CASSLQTSRSYNEQFF. The CDR3 DNA sequence: TGTGCCAGCAGTTTACAAACTAGTAGGTCCTACAATGAGCAGTTCTTC.

This clonotype has ten or more counts. V is TRBV12-3 or TRBV12-4 and J is TRBJ1-2; 7 bases fit TRBD1. This CDR3 is 11 amino acids long. With V trimmed by 8 bases and J by 8 bases, 5 bases remained unmatched. CDR3 protein: CASGTAGGYTF. CDR3 bases: TGTGCCAGCGGGACAGCGGGCGGCTACACCTTC.

This clonotype was counted many times. The rearrangement joins TRBV7-8 to TRBJ2-2, with D hard to call. Germline values: CDR1 SGHVS, CDR2 FQNEAQ. The CDR3 extends over 15 amino acids. The V end was cut by 5 bases, the J end by 6 bases, with 16 bases between. The CDR3 DNA reads TGTGCCAGCAGCCCCTATATTGGGATTTCCGGGGAGCTGTTTTTT. Translated, it gives CASSPYIGISGELFF.